This T cell receptor beta chain was recovered during a study of beta chain features in type 1 diabetes. General study findings and limits: When VDJ junctions were examined, type 1 diabetes patients showed fewer insertions and more deletions.

The CDR3 has 14 residues. The sample holds a few counts of this clone. Its antigen is as yet unknown. Expressed TCRB transcripts were sequenced after all isolated RNA was converted to cDNA. Profiling relied on immunoSEQ multiplex PCR, and the TCRdb table lists in-frame clones only, not all of them. This sample has about 360,000 clones, with over 10% found just once. Input material: naive CD4+ T cells from blood. The chain joins TRBV21-1 to TRBJ2-1; TRBD2, the D gene given by the table, was not confirmed from the DNA. TRBV21-1 is a known pseudogene. This sequence was found in a man aged 18 to 30 in good health. In DNA form, the CDR3 reads TGTGCCAGCAGCCGACTGGGTTCGGGGAATGAGCAGTTCTTC. Translation gives CASSRLGSGNEQFF.